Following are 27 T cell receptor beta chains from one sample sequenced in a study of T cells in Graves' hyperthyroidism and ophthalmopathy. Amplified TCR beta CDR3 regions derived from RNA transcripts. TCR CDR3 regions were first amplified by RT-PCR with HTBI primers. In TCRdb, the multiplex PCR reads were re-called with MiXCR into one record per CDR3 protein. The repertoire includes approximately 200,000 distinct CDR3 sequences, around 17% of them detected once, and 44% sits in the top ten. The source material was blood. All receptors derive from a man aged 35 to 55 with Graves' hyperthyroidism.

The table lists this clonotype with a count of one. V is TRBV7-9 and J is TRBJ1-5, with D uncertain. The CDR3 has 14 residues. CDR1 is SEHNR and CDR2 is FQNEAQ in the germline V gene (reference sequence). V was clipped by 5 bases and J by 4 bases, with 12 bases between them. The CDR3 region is CASSHLNENQPQHF. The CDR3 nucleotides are TGTGCCAGCAGCCACCTGAATGAAAATCAGCCCCAGCATTTT.

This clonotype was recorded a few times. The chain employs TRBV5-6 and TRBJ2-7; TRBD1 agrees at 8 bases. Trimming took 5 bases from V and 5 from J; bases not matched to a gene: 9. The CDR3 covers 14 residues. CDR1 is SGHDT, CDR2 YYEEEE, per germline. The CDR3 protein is CASREQGAFDEQYF. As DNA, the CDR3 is TGTGCCAGCAGGGAGCAGGGGGCTTTCGACGAGCAGTACTTC.

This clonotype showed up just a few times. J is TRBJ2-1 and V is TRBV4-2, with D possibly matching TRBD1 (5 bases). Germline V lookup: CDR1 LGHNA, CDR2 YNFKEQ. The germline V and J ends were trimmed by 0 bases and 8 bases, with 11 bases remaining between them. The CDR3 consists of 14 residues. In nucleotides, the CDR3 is TGTGCCAGCAGCCAAGAAGGGGCTAAGGATGAGCAGTTCTTC. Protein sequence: CASSQEGAKDEQFF.

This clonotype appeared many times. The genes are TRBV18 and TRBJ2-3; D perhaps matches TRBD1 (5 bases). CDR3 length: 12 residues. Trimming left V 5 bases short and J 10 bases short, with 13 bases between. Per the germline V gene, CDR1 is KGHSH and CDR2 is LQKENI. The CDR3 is CASSTGAGSQYF. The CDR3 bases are TGTGCCAGCTCAACGGGTGCAGGGTCGCAGTATTTT.

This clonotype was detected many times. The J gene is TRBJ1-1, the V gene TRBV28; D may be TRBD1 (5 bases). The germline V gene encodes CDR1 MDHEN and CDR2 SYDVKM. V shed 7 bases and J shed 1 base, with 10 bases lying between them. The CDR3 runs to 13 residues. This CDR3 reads CASIDRPNTEAFF. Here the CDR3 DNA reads TGTGCCAGCATAGACAGACCGAACACTGAAGCTTTCTTT.

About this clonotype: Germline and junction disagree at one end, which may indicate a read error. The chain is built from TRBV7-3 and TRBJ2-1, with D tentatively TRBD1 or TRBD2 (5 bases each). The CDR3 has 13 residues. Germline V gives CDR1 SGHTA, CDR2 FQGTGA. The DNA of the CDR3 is TGCGCCAGCAGCCAAGAGCCTGGGGGTGAGCAGTTCTTC. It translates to CASSQEPGGEQFF.

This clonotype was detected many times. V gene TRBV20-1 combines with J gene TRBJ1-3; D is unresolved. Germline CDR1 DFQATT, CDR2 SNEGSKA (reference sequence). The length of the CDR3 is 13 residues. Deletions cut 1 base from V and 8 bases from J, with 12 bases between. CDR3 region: CSARGRNRDTIYF. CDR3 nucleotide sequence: TGCAGTGCTAGAGGAAGGAATCGGGACACCATATATTTT.

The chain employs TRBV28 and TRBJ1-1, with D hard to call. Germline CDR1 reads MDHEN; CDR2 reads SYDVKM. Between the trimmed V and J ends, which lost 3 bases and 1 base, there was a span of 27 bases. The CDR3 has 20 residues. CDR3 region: CASSFPGREGEVLGNTEAFF. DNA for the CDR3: TGTGCCAGCAGTTTTCCGGGAAGGGAGGGAGAGGTACTGGGGAACACTGAAGCTTTCTTT.

CDR3 coding DNA: TGTGCCAGCAGTCCGATTTCGGGGGGCAGTTGGGAGACCCAGTACTTC. Translation: CASSPISGGSWETQYF. V is TRBV28 and J is TRBJ2-5; possibly TRBD2 for D (7 bases). CDR1 and CDR2 (germline): MDHEN, SYDVKM. The CDR3 has 16 amino acids. The V end lost 5 bases, the J end lost 5 bases, and 21 bases lay between the germline ends.

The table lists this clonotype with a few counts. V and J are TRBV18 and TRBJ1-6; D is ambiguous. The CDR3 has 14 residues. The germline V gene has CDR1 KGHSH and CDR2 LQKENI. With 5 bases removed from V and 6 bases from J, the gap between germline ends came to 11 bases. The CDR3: CASSSQEFNSPLHF. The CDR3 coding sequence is TGTGCCAGCTCATCCCAGGAGTTTAATTCACCCCTCCACTTT.

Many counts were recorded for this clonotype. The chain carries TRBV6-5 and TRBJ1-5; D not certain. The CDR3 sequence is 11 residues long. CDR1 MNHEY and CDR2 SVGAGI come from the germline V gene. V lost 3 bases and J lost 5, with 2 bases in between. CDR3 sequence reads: CASSYDQPQHF. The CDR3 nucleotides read TGTGCCAGCAGTTATGATCAGCCCCAGCATTTT.

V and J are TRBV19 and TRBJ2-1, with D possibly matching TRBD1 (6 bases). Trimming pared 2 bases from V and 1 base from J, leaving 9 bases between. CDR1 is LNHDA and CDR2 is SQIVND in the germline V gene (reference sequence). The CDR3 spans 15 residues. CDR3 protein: CASSIHQGSYNEQFF. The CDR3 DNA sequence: TGTGCCAGTAGTATACACCAGGGGTCCTACAATGAGCAGTTCTTC. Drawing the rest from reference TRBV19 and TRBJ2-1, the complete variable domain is DGGITQSPKYLFRKEGQNVTLSCEQNLNHDAMYWYRQDPGQGLRLIYYSQIVNDFQKGDIAEGYSVSREKKESFPLTVTSAQKNPTAFYLCASSIHQGSYNEQFFGPGTRLTVL.

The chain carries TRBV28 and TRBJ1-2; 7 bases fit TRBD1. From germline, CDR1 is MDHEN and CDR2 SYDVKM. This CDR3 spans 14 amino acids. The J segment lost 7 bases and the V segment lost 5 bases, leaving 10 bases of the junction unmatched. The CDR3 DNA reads TGTGCCAGCAGTCGGACAGGTGGTGTAGGTGGCTACACCTTC. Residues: CASSRTGGVGGYTF.

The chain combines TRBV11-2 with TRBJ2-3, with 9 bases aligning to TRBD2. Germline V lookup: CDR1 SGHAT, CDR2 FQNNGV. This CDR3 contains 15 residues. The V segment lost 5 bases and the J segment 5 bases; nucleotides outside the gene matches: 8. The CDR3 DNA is TGTGCCAGCAGCCGGGGCGCGGGGGGGCAAGATACGCAGTATTTT. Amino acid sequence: CASSRGAGGQDTQYF.

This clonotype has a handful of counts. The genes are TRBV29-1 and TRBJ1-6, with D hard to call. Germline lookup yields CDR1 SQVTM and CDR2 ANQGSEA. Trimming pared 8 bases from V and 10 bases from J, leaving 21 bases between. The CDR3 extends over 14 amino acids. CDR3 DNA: TGCAGCACCCCGTTGGGGAGGCAGAGCTCACCCCTCCACTTT. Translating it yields CSTPLGRQSSPLHF.

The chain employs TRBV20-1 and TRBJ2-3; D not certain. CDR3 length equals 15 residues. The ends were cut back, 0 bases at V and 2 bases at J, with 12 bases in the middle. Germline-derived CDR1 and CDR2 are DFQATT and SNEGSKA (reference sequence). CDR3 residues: CSARDPLGNTDTQYF. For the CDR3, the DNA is TGCAGTGCTAGAGATCCTTTAGGGAACACAGATACGCAGTATTTT.

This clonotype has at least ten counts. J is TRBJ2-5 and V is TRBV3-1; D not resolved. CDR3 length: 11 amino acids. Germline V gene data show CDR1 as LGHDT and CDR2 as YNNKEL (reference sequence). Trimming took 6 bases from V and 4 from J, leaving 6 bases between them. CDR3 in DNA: TGTGCCAGCAGTGCGAGAGAGACCCAGTACTTC. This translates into CASSARETQYF.

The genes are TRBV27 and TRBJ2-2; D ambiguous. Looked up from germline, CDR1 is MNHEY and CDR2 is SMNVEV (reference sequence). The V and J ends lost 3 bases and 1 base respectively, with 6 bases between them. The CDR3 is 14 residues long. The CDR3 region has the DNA TGTGCCAGCAGTTTCGAAGTGAACACCGGGGAGCTGTTTTTT. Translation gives CASSFEVNTGELFF.

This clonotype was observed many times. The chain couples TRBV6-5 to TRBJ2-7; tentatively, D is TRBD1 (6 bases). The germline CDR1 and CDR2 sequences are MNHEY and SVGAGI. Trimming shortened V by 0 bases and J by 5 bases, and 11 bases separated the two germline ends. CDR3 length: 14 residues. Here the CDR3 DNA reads TGTGCCAGCAGTTACTCGCAGGGGCCTAACGAGCAGTACTTC. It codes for CASSYSQGPNEQYF.

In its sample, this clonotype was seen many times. For the CDR3, the DNA is TGCGCCAGCAGCCCCGCGGACACGAGCTCCTACGAGCAGTACTTC. Protein product: CASSPADTSSYEQYF. The chain joins TRBV4-3 to TRBJ2-7; possibly TRBD1 for D (5 bases). In germline, CDR1 is LGHNA, CDR2 YSLEER. The ends were cut back, 4 bases at V and 0 bases at J, with 13 bases in the middle. This CDR3 has 15 amino acids.

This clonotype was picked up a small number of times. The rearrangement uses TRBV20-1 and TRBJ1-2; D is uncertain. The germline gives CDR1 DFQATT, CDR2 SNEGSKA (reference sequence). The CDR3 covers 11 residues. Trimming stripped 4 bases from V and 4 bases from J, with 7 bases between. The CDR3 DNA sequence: TGCAGTGCTAAGAGCCGCTATGGCTACACCTTC. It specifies CSAKSRYGYTF.

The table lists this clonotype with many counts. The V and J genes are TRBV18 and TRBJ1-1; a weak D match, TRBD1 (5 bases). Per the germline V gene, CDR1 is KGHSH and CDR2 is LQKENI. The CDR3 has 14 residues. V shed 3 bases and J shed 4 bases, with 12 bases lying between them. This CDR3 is CASSPQGTFTEAFF. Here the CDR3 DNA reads TGTGCCAGCTCACCTCAGGGTACGTTCACTGAAGCTTTCTTT.

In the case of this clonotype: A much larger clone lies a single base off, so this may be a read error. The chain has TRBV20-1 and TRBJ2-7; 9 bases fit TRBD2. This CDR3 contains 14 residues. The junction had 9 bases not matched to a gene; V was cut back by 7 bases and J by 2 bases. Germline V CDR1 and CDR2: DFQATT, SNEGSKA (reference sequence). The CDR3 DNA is TGCAGTGTGCCGTTTAGCGGGGGAACCTACGAGCAGTACTTC. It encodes CSVPFSGGTYEQYF.

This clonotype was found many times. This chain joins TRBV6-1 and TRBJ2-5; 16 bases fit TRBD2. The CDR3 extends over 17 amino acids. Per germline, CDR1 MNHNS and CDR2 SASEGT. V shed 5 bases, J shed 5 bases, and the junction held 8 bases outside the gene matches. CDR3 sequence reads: CASSQGLAGGPSETQYF. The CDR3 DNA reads TGTGCCAGCAGTCAGGGACTAGCGGGGGGGCCGTCCGAGACCCAGTACTTC.

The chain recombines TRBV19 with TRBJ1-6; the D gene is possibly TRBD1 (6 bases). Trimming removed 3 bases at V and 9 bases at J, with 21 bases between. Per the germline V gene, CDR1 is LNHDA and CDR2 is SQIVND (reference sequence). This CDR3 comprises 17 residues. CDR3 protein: CASSMFTLTGVGSPLHF. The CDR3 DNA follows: TGTGCCAGTAGTATGTTTACTTTGACAGGCGTTGGTTCACCCCTCCACTTT.

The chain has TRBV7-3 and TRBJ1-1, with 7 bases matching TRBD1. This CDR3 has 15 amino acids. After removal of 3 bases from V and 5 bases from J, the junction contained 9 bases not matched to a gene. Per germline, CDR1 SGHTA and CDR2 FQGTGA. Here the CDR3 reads CASSLGGGSRTEAFF. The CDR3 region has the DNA TGTGCCAGCAGCTTGGGAGGGGGCAGTAGGACTGAAGCTTTCTTT.

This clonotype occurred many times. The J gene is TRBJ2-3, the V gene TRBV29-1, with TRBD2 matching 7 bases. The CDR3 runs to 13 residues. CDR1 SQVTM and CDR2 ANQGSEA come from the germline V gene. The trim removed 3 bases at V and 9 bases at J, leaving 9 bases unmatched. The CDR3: CSVDRGVRRTQYF. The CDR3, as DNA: TGCAGCGTTGATCGGGGGGTAAGACGGACGCAGTATTTT.